Listed below are T cell receptor beta chains from one sample, sequenced in a study of shared clonotypes between healthy human individuals. Some clones are missing from TCRdb's copy, which holds only in-frame ones; the method was immunoSEQ multiplex PCR. The sample has 2 million to 2.5 million clones, approximately 95% seen once. The sequencing input was naive CD4+ T cells sorted from blood. These receptors were collected from a young man in good health. Both conserved end residues are part of each CDR3. A D gene is named only where the DNA matches it firmly. For some rows the clone size is stated as once, few or many, or as a class when expanded; others skip it.

J | D | size | V | CDR3 | DNA
TRBJ2-2 | NA | NA | TRBV4-1 | CASSQEFSITGELFF | TGCGCCAGCAGCCAAGAATTTTCCATCACCGGGGAGCTGTTTTTT
TRBJ2-7 | NA | NA | TRBV7-9 | CASSRLGGSYEQYF | TGTGCCAGCAGCCGCCTAGGGGGCTCCTACGAGCAGTACTTC
TRBJ2-7 | NA | NA | TRBV27 | CASSFRTAKYEQYF | TGTGCCAGCAGTTTCAGAACAGCAAAGTACGAGCAGTACTTC
TRBJ2-7 | TRBD2 | NA | TRBV9 | CASSSTSGGYEQYF | TGTGCCAGCAGCTCGACTAGCGGGGGATACGAGCAGTACTTC
TRBJ2-7 | TRBD1 | NA | TRBV7-9 | CASSLRTGNEQYF | TGTGCCAGCAGCTTACGGACAGGGAACGAGCAGTACTTC
TRBJ1-4 | NA | NA | TRBV27 | CASSLRAATNEKLFF | TGTGCCAGCAGTTTACGGGCCGCAACTAATGAAAAACTGTTTTTT
TRBJ1-4 | NA | NA | TRBV5-1 | CASSPDSTNEKLFF | TGCGCCAGCAGCCCGGACAGCACTAATGAAAAACTGTTTTTT
TRBJ1-2 | TRBD1 | NA | TRBV5-1 | CASSLGTGGNGYTF | TGCGCCAGCAGCTTAGGGACAGGGGGCAATGGCTACACCTTC
TRBJ2-3 | NA | once | TRBV7-2 | CASSFEGTDTQYF | TGTGCCAGCAGCTTTGAGGGCACAGATACGCAGTATTTT
TRBJ2-7 | NA | NA | TRBV7-7 | CASSLLEGDRYEQYF | TGTGCTAGCAGCTTATTGGAAGGGGATAGATACGAGCAGTACTTC
TRBJ1-6 | NA | NA | TRBV19 | CASSRRSENSPLHF | TGTGCCAGTAGTCGGCGGAGCGAGAATTCACCCCTCCACTTT
TRBJ2-3 | NA | NA | TRBV11-3 | CASSRQVSDELDTQYF | TGTGCCAGCAGCCGACAGGTTTCTGATGAACTGGATACGCAGTATTTT
TRBJ1-1 | NA | few | TRBV27 | CASGIATGNTEAFF | TGTGCCAGCGGAATTGCGACAGGGAACACTGAAGCTTTCTTT
TRBJ1-2 | NA | NA | TRBV4-3 | CASSQGGNYGYTF | TGCGCCAGCAGCCAAGGGGGAAATTATGGCTACACCTTC
TRBJ2-7 | NA | NA | TRBV19 | CASSASRGDEQYF | TGTGCCAGTAGTGCCTCCCGGGGCGACGAGCAGTACTTC
TRBJ2-7 | TRBD1 | once | TRBV30 | CAWSLGQVYEQYF | TGTGCCTGGAGTCTTGGACAGGTCTACGAGCAGTACTTC
TRBJ2-7 | NA | NA | TRBV29-1 | CSALASGSYEQYF | TGCAGCGCCTTGGCCTCAGGATCCTACGAGCAGTACTTC
TRBJ2-7 | NA | once | TRBV5-4 | CASSLANGLSVHEQYF | TGTGCCAGCAGCTTGGCCAACGGGCTGTCGGTCCACGAGCAGTACTTC
TRBJ2-7 | NA | NA | TRBV6-5 | CASSLGGHYEQYF | TGTGCCAGCTCTCTCGGGGGGCATTACGAGCAGTACTTC
TRBJ2-3 | TRBD2 | NA | TRBV19 | CASSIGASGSRGTQYF | TGTGCCAGTAGTATAGGGGCTAGCGGGAGTAGAGGTACGCAGTATTTT
TRBJ1-4 | NA | NA | TRBV18 | CASSPVWDALNEKLFF | TGTGCCAGCTCACCCGTTTGGGACGCTTTAAATGAAAAACTGTTTTTT
TRBJ1-6 | TRBD1 | NA | TRBV9 | CASSETGEGSPLHF | TGTGCCAGCAGCGAGACAGGGGAAGGCTCACCCCTCCACTTT
TRBJ1-1 | NA | NA | TRBV25-1 | CASSEHGRVTEAFF | TGTGCCAGCAGTGAACATGGCAGGGTAACTGAAGCTTTCTTT
TRBJ1-5 | NA | once | TRBV7-2 | CASSPQGLSNQPQHF | TGTGCCAGCAGCCCTCAGGGATTAAGCAATCAGCCCCAGCATTTT
TRBJ2-4 | NA | NA | TRBV19 | CASSVLGLGLAKNIQYF | TGTGCCAGTAGTGTTCTCGGACTGGGACTAGCCAAAAACATTCAGTACTTC
TRBJ1-4 | TRBD1 | NA | TRBV30 | CAWKNNRDRWNEKLFF | TGTGCCTGGAAAAATAACAGGGACAGGTGGAATGAAAAACTGTTTTTT
TRBJ1-6 | NA | NA | TRBV5-4 | CASSSPGELNSPLHF | TGTGCCAGCAGCTCCCCGGGGGAGCTTAATTCACCCCTCCACTTT
TRBJ1-6 | NA | NA | TRBV30 | CAWSEGGYNSPLHF | TGTGCCTGGAGTGAGGGCGGCTATAATTCACCCCTCCACTTT
TRBJ1-5 | NA | NA | TRBV7-8 | CASSFETGRKNSNQPQHF | TGTGCCAGCAGCTTCGAGACCGGACGGAAGAATAGCAATCAGCCCCAGCATTTT
TRBJ1-2 | NA | NA | TRBV19 | CASSPLRGFHGYTF | TGTGCCAGTAGTCCCCTCCGAGGGTTTCATGGCTACACCTTC
TRBJ1-5 | NA | NA | TRBV18 | CASSPRNRDSNQPQHF | TGTGCCAGCTCACCACGAAACAGGGATAGCAATCAGCCCCAGCATTTT
TRBJ1-2 | NA | NA | TRBV5-1 | CASSPQPTLLNYGYTF | TGCGCCAGCAGCCCCCAACCGACATTACTTAACTATGGCTACACCTTC
TRBJ1-6 | NA | NA | TRBV6-1 | CASSAGWGGRINSPLHF | TGTGCCAGCAGTGCCGGGTGGGGGGGACGGATTAATTCACCCCTCCACTTT
TRBJ1-5 | NA | NA | TRBV7-9 | CDGALASRPQHF | TGTGACGGGGCCCTCGCTTCACGGCCCCAGCATTTT
TRBJ2-7 | TRBD2 | once | TRBV5-1 | CASSTVAGSYEQYF | TGCGCCAGCAGCACCGTAGCGGGCTCCTACGAGCAGTACTTC
TRBJ2-1 | TRBD2 | NA | TRBV5-4 | CASSISGRAVNEQFF | TGTGCCAGCAGCATAAGCGGGAGGGCCGTCAATGAGCAGTTCTTC
TRBJ2-1 | TRBD2 | NA | TRBV5-1 | CASRSSGKTYNEQFF | TGCGCCAGCAGATCTAGCGGGAAGACCTACAATGAGCAGTTCTTC
TRBJ1-1 | NA | NA | TRBV6-5 | CASSYSGRVNTEAFF | TGTGCCAGCAGTTACTCCGGGAGGGTTAACACTGAAGCTTTCTTT
TRBJ2-5 | NA | NA | TRBV20-1 | CSPFQETQYF | TGCAGCCCCTTCCAAGAGACCCAGTACTTC
TRBJ1-1 | NA | NA | TRBV18 | CASSPMAANTEAFF | TGTGCCAGCTCACCAATGGCGGCTAACACTGAAGCTTTCTTT
TRBJ1-2 | NA | NA | TRBV10-3 | CAISDHGYTF | TGTGCCATCAGTGATCATGGCTACACCTTC
TRBJ1-3 | NA | NA | TRBV28 | CASSFNTRSSGNTIYF | TGTGCCAGCAGTTTTAACACCCGGAGCTCTGGAAACACCATATATTTT
TRBJ1-5 | TRBD1 | NA | TRBV30 | CAWSAGQVFGQPQHF | TGTGCCTGGAGCGCGGGACAGGTTTTCGGTCAGCCCCAGCATTTT
TRBJ1-1 | NA | NA | TRBV29-1 | CSVREVQGLSTEAFF | TGCAGCGTCCGAGAGGTGCAGGGGCTTTCGACTGAAGCTTTCTTT
TRBJ1-2 | TRBD1 | NA | TRBV6-5 | CASSYRPGGGYGYTF | TGTGCCAGCAGTTACCGTCCAGGGGGAGGCTATGGCTACACCTTC
TRBJ1-1 | NA | NA | TRBV6-6 | CASSLPQGNTEAFF | TGTGCCAGCAGTTTGCCACAGGGGAACACTGAAGCTTTCTTT
TRBJ1-1 | NA | NA | TRBV5-1 | CASTQSTVGNTEAFF | TGCGCCAGCACCCAATCGACGGTGGGGAACACTGAAGCTTTCTTT
TRBJ1-6 | TRBD1 | NA | TRBV2 | CASRTDRVNSPLHF | TGTGCCAGCAGAACCGACAGGGTAAATTCACCCCTCCACTTT
TRBJ1-4 | NA | NA | TRBV4-3 | CASSRQVSNEKLFF | TGCGCCAGCAGCAGACAAGTTTCTAATGAAAAACTGTTTTTT